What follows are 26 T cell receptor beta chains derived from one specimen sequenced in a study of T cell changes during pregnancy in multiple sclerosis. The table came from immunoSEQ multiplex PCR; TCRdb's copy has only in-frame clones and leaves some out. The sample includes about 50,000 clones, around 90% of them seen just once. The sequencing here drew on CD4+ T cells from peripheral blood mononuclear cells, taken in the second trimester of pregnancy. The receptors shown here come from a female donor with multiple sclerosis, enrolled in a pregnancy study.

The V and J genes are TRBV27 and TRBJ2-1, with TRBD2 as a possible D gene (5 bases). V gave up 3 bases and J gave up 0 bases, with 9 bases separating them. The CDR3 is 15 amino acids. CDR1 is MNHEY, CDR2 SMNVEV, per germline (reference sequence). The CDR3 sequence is CASSFDTSSYNEQFF. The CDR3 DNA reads TGTGCCAGCAGTTTCGACACTAGCTCCTACAATGAGCAGTTCTTC.

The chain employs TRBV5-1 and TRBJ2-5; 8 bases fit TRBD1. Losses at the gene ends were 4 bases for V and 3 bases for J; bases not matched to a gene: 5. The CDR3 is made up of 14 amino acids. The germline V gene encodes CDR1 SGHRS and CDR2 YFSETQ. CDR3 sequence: CASSLGGQEETQYF. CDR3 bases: TGCGCCAGCAGCCTGGGGGGACAGGAAGAGACCCAGTACTTC.

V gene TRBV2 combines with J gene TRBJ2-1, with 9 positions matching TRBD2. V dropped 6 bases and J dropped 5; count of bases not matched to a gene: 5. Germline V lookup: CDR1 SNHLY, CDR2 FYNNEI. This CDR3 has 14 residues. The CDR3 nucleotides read TGTGCCAGCAGCCCGTCTAGCGGGGACAATGAGCAGTTCTTC. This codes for CASSPSSGDNEQFF.

The chain's CDR3 is CASSEAGIPQETQYF. DNA of the CDR3: TGTGCCAGCAGTGAAGCCGGTATCCCACAAGAGACCCAGTACTTC. This chain uses TRBV2 with TRBJ2-5; no clear D gene. V was trimmed by 0 bases and J by 2 bases, leaving 10 bases between them. CDR3 size: 15 residues. From germline, CDR1 is SNHLY and CDR2 FYNNEI. Full variable domain (remainder filled in from reference TRBV2 and TRBJ2-5): EPEVTQTPSHQVTQMGQEVILRCVPISNHLYFYWYRQILGQKVEFLVSFYNNEISEKSEIFDDQFSVERPDGSNFTLKIRSTKLEDSAMYFCASSEAGIPQETQYFGPGTRLLVL.

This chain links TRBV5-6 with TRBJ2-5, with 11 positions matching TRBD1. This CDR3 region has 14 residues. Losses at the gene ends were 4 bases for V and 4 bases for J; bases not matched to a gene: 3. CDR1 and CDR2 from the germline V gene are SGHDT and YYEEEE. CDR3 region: CASSPGTGGETQYF. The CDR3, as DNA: TGTGCCAGCAGCCCCGGGACAGGGGGAGAGACCCAGTACTTC.

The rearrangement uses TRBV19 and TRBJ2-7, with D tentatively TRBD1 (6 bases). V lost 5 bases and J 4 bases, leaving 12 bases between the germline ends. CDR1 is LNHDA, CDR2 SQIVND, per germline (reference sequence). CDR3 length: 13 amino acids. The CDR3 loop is CASSFRGYYEQYF. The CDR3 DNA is TGTGCCAGTAGTTTTAGGGGGTATTACGAGCAGTACTTC. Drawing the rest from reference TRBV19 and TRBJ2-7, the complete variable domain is DGGITQSPKYLFRKEGQNVTLSCEQNLNHDAMYWYRQDPGQGLRLIYYSQIVNDFQKGDIAEGYSVSREKKESFPLTVTSAQKNPTAFYLCASSFRGYYEQYFGPGTRLTVT.

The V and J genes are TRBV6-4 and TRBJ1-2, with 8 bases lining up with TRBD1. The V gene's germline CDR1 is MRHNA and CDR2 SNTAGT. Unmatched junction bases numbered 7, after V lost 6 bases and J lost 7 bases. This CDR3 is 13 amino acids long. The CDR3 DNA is TGTGCCAGCAGCCCGACAGGGGCCGGTGGCTACACCTTC. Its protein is CASSPTGAGGYTF.

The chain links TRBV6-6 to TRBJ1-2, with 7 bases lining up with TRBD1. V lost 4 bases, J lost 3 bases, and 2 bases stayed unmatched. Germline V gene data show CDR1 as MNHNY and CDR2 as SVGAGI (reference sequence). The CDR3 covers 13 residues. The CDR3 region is CASSSQGDYGYTF. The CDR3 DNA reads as TGTGCCAGCAGTTCTCAGGGGGACTATGGCTACACCTTC.

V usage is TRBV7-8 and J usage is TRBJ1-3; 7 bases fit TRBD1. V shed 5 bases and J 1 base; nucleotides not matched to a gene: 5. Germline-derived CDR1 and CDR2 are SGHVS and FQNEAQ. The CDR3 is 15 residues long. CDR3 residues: CASSPRGPSGNTIYF. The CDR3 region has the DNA TGTGCCAGCAGCCCGAGGGGGCCTTCTGGAAACACCATATATTTT.

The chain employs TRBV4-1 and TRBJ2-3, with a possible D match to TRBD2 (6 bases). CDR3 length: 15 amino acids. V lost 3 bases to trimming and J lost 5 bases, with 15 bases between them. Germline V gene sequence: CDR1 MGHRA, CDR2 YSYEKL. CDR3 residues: CASSQGTPVLDTQYF. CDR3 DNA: TGCGCCAGCAGCCAGGGGACTCCGGTTTTAGATACGCAGTATTTT.

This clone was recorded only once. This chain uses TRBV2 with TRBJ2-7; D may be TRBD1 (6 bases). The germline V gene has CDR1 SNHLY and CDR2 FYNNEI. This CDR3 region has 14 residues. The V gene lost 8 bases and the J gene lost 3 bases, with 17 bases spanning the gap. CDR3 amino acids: CASVSWTVHYEQYF. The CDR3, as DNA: TGTGCCAGCGTCTCCTGGACAGTCCACTACGAGCAGTACTTC.

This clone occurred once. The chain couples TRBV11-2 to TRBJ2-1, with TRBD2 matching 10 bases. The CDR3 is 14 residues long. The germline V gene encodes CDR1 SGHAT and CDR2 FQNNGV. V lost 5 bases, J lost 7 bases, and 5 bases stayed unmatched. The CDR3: CASSPGLATNEQFF. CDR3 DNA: TGTGCCAGCAGCCCGGGACTAGCGACAAATGAGCAGTTCTTC.

CDR3 nucleotide sequence: TGTGCCAGCAGCTTGGGGACAGAAGGATGGCCCCAGCATTTT. Its protein product is CASSLGTEGWPQHF. This chain joins TRBV5-6 and TRBJ1-5; possibly TRBD1 for D (6 bases). Trimming pared 0 bases from V and 9 bases from J, leaving 13 bases between. Germline-derived CDR1 and CDR2 are SGHDT and YYEEEE. CDR3 length: 14 amino acids.

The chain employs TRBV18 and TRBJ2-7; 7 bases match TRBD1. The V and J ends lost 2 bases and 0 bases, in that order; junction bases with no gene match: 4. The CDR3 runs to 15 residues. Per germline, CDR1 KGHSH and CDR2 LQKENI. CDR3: CASSPSSGGSYEQYF. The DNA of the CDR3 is TGTGCCAGCTCACCATCGTCAGGGGGCTCCTACGAGCAGTACTTC.

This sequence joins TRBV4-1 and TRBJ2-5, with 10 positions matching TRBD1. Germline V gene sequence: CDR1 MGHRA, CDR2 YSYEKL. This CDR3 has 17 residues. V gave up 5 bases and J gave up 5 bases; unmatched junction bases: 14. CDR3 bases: TGCGCCAGCAGCAAACTGGACCGGGACAGGGGATGGGAGACCCAGTACTTC. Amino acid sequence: CASSKLDRDRGWETQYF.

In DNA form, the CDR3 reads TGTGCCGGCTCTGGGGCAGGCTTCTATGGCTACACCTTC. Encoded protein: CAGSGAGFYGYTF. The rearrangement joins TRBV6-1 to TRBJ1-2; TRBD1 might be the D (5 bases). Germline-derived CDR1 and CDR2 are MNHNS and SASEGT. V lost 11 bases to trimming and J lost 4 bases, with 17 bases between them. CDR3 length equals 13 residues.

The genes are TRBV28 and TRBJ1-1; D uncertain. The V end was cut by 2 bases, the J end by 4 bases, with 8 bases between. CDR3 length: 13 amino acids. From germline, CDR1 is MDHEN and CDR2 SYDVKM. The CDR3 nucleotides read TGTGCCAGCAGTTTAGGGAGGAGCACTGAAGCTTTCTTT. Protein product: CASSLGRSTEAFF.

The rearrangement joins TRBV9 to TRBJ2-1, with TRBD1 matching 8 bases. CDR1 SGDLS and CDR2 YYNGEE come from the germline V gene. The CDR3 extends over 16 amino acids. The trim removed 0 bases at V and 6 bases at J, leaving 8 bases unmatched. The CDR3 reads CASSVAVDRVANEQFF. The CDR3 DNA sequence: TGTGCCAGCAGCGTAGCTGTGGACAGGGTTGCCAATGAGCAGTTCTTC.

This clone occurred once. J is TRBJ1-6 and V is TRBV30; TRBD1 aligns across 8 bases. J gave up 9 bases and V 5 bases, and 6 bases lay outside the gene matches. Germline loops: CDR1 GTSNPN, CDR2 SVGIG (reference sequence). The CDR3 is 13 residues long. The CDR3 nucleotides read TGTGCCTGGGAGCCAGGGGGCGGTTCACCCCTCCACTTT. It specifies CAWEPGGGSPLHF. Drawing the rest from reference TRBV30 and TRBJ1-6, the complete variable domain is SQTIHQWPATLVQPVGSPLSLECTVEGTSNPNLYWYRQAAGRGLQLLFYSVGIGQISSEVPQNLSASRPQDRQFILSSKKLLLSDSGFYLCAWEPGGGSPLHFGNGTRLTVT.

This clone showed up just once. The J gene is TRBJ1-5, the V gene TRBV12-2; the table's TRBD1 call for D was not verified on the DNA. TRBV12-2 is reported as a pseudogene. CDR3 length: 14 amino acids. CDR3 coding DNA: TGTGCAAGTCGCCCCGACAGCCTCAATCAGCCCCAGCATTTT. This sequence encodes CASRPDSLNQPQHF.

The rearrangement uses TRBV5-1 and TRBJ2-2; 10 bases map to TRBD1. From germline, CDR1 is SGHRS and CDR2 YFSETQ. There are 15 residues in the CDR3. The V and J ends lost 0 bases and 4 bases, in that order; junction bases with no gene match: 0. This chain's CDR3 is CASSLGTGGTGELFF. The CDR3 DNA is TGCGCCAGCAGCTTGGGGACAGGGGGCACCGGGGAGCTGTTTTTT.

The CDR3 region is CASSLRTAVYEQYF. For the CDR3, the DNA is TGTGCCAGCAGCTTGAGGACAGCAGTCTACGAGCAGTACTTC. This chain uses TRBV7-2 with TRBJ2-7; a weak D match, TRBD1 (6 bases). V lost 3 bases to trimming and J lost 3 bases, with 12 bases between them. This CDR3 has 14 amino acids. Germline loops: CDR1 SGHTA, CDR2 FQGNSA.

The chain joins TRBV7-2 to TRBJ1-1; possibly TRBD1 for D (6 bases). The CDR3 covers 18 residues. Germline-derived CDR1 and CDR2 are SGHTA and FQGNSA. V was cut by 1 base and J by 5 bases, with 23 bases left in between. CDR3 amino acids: CASSLVRGGGLEQTEAFF. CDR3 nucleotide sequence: TGTGCCAGCAGCTTAGTTAGAGGGGGGGGATTAGAGCAGACTGAAGCTTTCTTT.

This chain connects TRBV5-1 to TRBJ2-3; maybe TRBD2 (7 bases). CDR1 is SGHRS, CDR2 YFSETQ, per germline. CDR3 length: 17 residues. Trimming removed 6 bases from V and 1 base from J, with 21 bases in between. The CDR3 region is CASTRSVGGGGTDTQYF. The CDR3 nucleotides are TGCGCCAGCACCCGGAGCGTTGGAGGGGGGGGCACAGATACGCAGTATTTT.

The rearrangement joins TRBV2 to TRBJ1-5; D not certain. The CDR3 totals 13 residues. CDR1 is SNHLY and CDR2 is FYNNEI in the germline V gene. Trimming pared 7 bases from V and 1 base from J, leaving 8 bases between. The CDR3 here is CASNLESNQPQHF. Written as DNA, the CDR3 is TGTGCCAGCAACTTGGAGAGCAATCAGCCCCAGCATTTT.

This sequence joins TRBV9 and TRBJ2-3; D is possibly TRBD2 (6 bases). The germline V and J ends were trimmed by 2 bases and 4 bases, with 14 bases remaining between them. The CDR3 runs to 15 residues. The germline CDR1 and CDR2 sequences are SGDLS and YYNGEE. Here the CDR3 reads CASSVVEGRADTQYF. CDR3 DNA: TGTGCCAGCAGCGTTGTGGAGGGCCGGGCAGATACGCAGTATTTT.